This T cell receptor (beta chain) was obtained from a study of CD8 T cells in ankylosing spondylitis. Regarding the study as a whole: Disease-associated clones were CD8+ and fairly uncommon in peripheral blood.

The germline V and J ends were trimmed by 3 bases and 9 bases, with 15 bases remaining between them. The CDR3 is 14 amino acids. Germline values: CDR1 MNHEY, CDR2 SMNVEV (reference sequence). Making the TCR beta libraries involved quantitative 5'-RACE with molecular barcodes. TCRdb passed the 5' RACE reads through MiXCR, listing each CDR3 protein once. The sample carries about 360,000 distinct CDR3 sequences, roughly 20% recorded once. Remarks on this clonotype: Antigen unknown.

The sample comprised blood, either unsorted or a sorted T cell fraction (not recorded which). The chain couples TRBV27 to TRBJ2-1; D possibly corresponds to TRBD1 (6 bases). The TCR originated in a male donor with ankylosing spondylitis or in good health (not recorded which). The CDR3 reads CASSFAGGGGEQFF. The CDR3 nucleotides read TGTGCCAGCAGTTTTGCTGGGGGCGGCGGTGAGCAGTTCTTC.